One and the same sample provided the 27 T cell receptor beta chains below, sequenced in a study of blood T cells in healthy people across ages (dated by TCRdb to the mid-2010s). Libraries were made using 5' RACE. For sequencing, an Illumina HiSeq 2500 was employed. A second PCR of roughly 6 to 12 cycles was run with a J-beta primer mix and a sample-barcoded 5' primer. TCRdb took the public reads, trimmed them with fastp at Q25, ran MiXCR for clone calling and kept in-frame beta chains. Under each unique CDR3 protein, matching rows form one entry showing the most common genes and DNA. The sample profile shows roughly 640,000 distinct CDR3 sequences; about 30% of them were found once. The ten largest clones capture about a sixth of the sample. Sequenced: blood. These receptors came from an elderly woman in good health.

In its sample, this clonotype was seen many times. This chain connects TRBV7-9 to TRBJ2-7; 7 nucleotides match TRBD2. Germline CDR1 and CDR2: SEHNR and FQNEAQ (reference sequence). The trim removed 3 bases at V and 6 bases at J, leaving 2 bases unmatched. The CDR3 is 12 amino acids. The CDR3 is CASSFGRAEQYF. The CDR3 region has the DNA TGTGCCAGCAGCTTTGGGAGGGCCGAGCAGTACTTC. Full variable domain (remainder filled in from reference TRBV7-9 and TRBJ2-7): DTGVSQNPRHKITKRGQNVTFRCDPISEHNRLYWYRQTLGQGPEFLTYFQNEAQLEKSRLLSDRFSAERPKGSFSTLEIQRTEQGDSAMYLCASSFGRAEQYFGPGTRLTVT.

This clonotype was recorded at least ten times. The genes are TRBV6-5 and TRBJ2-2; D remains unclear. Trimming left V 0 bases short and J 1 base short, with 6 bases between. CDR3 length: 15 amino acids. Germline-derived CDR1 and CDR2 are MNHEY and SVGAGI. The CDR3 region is CASSYSRMNTGELFF. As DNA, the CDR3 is TGTGCCAGCAGTTACTCGCGGATGAACACCGGGGAGCTGTTTTTT.

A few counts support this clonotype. CDR3 amino acids: CATSRGRGGTEAFF. The CDR3 DNA sequence: TGTGCCACCAGCAGAGGCAGGGGAGGCACTGAAGCTTTCTTT. The chain combines TRBV15 with TRBJ1-1; weak D call: TRBD1 (6 bases). CDR1 is LNHNV, CDR2 YYDKDF, per germline (reference sequence). The CDR3 contains 14 residues. V was pared by 1 base and J by 4 bases, with 10 bases between.

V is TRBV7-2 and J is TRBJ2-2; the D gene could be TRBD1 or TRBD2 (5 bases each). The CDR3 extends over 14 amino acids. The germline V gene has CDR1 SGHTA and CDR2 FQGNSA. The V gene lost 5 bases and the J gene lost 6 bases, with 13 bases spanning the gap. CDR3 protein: CASSPEGYAGELFF. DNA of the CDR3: TGTGCCAGCAGCCCAGAGGGGTACGCCGGGGAGCTGTTTTTT.

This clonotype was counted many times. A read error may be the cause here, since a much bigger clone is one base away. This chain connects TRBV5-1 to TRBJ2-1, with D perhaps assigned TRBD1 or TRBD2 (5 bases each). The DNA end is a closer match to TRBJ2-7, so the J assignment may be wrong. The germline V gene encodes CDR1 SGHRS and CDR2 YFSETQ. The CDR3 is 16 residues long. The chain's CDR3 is CASSLVGTGTYNEQYF. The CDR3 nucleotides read TGCGCCAGCAGCTTGGTAGGGACGGGTACCTACAATGAGCAGTACTTC.

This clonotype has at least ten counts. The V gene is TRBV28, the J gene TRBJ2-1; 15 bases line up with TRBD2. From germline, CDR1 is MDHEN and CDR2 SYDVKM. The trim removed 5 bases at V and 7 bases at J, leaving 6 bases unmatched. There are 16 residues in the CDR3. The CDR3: CASSAGLAGGLNEQFF. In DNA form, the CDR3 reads TGTGCCAGCAGTGCCGGACTAGCGGGGGGGTTAAATGAGCAGTTCTTC.

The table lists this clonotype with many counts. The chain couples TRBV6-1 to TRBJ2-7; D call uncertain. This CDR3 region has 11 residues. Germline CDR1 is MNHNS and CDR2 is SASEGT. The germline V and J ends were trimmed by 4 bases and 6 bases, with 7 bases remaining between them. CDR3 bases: TGTGCCAGCAGTGGTCGTTTCGAGCAGTACTTC. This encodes CASSGRFEQYF.

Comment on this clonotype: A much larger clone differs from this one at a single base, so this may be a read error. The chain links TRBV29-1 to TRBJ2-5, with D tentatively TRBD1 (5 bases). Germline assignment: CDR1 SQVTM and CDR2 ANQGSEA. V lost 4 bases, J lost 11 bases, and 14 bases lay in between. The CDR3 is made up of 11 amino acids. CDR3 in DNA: TGCAGCGTTGGGGTAAGGGGTGAGCAGTACTTC. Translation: CSVGVRGEQYF.

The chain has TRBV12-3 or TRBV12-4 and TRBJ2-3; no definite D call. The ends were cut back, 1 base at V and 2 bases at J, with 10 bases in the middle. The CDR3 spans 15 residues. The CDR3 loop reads CASSLGIGDTDTQYF. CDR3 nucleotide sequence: TGTGCCAGCAGTTTAGGCATAGGAGACACAGATACGCAGTATTTT.

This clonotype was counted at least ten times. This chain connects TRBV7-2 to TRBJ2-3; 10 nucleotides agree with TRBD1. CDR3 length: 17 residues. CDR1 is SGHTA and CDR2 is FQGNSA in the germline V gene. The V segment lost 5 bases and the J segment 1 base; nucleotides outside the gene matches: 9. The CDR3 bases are TGTGCCAGCAGCGCCCAGACAGGGGGCAGGGGCACAGATACGCAGTATTTT. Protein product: CASSAQTGGRGTDTQYF.

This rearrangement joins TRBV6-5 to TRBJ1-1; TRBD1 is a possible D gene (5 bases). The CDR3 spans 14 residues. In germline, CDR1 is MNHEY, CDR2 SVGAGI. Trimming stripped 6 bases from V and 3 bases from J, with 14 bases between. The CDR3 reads CASSPGRGYTEAFF. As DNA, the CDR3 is TGTGCCAGCAGCCCGGGACGGGGGTACACTGAAGCTTTCTTT.

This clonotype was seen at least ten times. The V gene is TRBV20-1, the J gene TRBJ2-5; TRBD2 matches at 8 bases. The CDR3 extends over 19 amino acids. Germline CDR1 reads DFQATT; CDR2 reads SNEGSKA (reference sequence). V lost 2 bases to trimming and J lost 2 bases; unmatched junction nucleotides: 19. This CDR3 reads CSARLLLGSVAGIQETQYF. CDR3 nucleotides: TGCAGTGCTAGACTCCTCCTCGGATCGGTAGCGGGGATTCAAGAGACCCAGTACTTC.

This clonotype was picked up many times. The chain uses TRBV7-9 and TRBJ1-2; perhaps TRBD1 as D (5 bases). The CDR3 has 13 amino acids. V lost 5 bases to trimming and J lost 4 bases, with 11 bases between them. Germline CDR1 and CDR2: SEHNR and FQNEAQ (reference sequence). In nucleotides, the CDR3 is TGTGCCAGCAGCCTCTTTGGGGGCTATGGCTACACCTTC. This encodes CASSLFGGYGYTF.

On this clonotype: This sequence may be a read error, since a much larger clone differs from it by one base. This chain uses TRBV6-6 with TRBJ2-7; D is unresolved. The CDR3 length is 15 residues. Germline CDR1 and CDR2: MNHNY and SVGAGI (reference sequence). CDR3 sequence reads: CAGSFKMGSSYEQYF. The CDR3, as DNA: TGTGCCGGCAGTTTCAAGATGGGCAGCTCCTACGAGCAGTACTTC.

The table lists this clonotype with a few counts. The CDR3 nucleotides are TGTGCCAGCAGGAGGACAGGGGGCGCGACAATGAACACTGAAGCTTTCTTT. Translating gives CASRRTGGATMNTEAFF. The chain is built from TRBV6-6 and TRBJ1-1, with 11 bases identical to TRBD1. Unmatched junction bases numbered 9, after V lost 6 bases and J lost 0 bases. The germline V gene has CDR1 MNHNY and CDR2 SVGAGI (reference sequence). CDR3 length equals 17 residues.

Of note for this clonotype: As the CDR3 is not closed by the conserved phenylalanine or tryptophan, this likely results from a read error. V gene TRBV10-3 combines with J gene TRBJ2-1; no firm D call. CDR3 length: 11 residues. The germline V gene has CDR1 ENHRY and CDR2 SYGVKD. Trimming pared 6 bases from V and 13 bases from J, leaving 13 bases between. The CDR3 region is CAIRNQETQFS. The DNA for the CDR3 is TGTGCCATCAGAAACCAAGAGACCCAGTTCTCC.

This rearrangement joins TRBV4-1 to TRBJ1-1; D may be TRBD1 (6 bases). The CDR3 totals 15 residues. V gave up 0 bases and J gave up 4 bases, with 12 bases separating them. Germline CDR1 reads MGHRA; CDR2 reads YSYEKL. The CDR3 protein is CASSQEGARGTEAFF. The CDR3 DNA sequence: TGCGCCAGCAGCCAAGAGGGGGCACGGGGCACTGAAGCTTTCTTT.

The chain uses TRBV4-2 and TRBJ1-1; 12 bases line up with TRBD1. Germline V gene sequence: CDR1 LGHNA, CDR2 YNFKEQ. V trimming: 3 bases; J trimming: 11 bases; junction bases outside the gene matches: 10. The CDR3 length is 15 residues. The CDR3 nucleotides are TGTGCCAGCAGCCATGACCGGGACAGGGGGCCCGGGGCTTTCTTT. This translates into CASSHDRDRGPGAFF.

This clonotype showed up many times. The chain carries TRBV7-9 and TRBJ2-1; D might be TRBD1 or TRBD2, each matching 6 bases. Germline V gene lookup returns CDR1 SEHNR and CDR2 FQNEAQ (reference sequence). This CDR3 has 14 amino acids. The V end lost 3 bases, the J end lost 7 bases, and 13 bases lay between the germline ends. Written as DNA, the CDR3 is TGTGCCAGCAGCTTTGGGGGGCCGAGGAATGAGCAGTTCTTC. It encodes CASSFGGPRNEQFF.

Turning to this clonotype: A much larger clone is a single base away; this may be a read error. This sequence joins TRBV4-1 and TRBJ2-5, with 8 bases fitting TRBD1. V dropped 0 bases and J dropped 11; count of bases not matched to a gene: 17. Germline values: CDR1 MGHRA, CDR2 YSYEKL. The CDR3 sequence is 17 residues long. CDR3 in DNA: TGCGCCAGCAGCCAAGAAGGGGGACAGGCCATTTATAATGAGCAGTACTTC. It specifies CASSQEGGQAIYNEQYF.

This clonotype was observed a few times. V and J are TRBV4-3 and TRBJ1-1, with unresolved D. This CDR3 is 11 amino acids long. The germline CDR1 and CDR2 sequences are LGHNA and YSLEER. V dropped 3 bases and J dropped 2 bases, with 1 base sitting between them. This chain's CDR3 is CASSHNTEAFF. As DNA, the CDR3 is TGCGCCAGCAGCCACAACACTGAAGCTTTCTTT.

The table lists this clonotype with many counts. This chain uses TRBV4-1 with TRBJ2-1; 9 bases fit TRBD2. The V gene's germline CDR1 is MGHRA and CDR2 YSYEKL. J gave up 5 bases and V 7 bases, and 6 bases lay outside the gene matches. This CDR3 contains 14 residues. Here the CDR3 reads CASKKAGGDNEQFF. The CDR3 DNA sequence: TGCGCCAGCAAGAAAGCGGGGGGAGACAATGAGCAGTTCTTC.

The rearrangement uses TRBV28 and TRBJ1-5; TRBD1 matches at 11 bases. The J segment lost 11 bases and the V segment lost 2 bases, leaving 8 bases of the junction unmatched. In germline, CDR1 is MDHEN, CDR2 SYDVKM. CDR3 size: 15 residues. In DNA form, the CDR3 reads TGTGCCAGCAGTTTAGTCGGACAGGGGGCTCCGGCCCAGCATTTT. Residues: CASSLVGQGAPAQHF.

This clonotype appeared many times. As DNA, the CDR3 is TGTGCCAGCAGCTTAGAGGGGGAGCACCTCTATGGCTACACCTTC. Protein product: CASSLEGEHLYGYTF. V and J are TRBV7-9 and TRBJ1-2; D may be TRBD1 (6 bases). This CDR3 has 15 amino acids. Trimming cost V 1 base and J 4 bases, with 13 bases left between them. Germline V gene data show CDR1 as SEHNR and CDR2 as FQNEAQ (reference sequence). The entire variable domain, with the rest obtained from reference TRBV7-9 and TRBJ1-2, is as follows: DTGVSQNPRHKITKRGQNVTFRCDPISEHNRLYWYRQTLGQGPEFLTYFQNEAQLEKSRLLSDRFSAERPKGSFSTLEIQRTEQGDSAMYLCASSLEGEHLYGYTFGSGTRLTVV.

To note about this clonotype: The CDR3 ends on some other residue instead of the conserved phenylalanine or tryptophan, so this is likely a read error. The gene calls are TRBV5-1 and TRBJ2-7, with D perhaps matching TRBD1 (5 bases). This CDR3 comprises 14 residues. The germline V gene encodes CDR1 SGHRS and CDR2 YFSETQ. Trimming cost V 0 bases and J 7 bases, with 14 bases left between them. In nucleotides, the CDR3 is TGCGCCAGCAGCTTGGGGGGCGTGGGGTCGGAGCAGTACAAC. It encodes CASSLGGVGSEQYN.

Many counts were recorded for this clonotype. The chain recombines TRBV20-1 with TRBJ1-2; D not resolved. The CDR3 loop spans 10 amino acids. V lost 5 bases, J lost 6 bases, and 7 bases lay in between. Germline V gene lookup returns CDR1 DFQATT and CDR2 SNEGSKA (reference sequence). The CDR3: CSAHDNGYTF. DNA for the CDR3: TGCAGTGCTCATGACAATGGCTACACCTTC.

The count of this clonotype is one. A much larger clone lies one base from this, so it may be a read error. The CDR3 loop reads CANSESLAQETQYF. DNA of the CDR3: TGCGCCAACAGTGAGTCTCTGGCACAAGAGACCCAGTACTTC. The chain uses TRBV10-2 and TRBJ2-4, with D hard to call. TRBJ2-5 matches the DNA end more closely, so the J call is doubtful. Germline-derived CDR1 and CDR2 are WSHSY and SAAADI. The CDR3 consists of 14 residues.